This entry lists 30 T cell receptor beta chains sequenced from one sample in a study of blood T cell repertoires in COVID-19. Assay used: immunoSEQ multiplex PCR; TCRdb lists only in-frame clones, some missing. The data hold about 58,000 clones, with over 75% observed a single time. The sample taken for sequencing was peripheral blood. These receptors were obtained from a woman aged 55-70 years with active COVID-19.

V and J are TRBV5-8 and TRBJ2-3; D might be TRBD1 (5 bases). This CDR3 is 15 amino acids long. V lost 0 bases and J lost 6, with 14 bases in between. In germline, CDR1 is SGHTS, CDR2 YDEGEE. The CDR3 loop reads CASSLADIYLDTQYF. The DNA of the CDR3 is TGTGCCAGCAGCTTGGCGGACATCTACCTTGATACGCAGTATTTT.

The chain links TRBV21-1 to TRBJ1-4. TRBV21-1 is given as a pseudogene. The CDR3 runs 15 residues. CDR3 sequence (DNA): TGTGCCAGCAGCAAAGGGGGGGGGTTAGATGAAAAACTGTTTTTT. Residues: CASSKGGGLDEKLFF.

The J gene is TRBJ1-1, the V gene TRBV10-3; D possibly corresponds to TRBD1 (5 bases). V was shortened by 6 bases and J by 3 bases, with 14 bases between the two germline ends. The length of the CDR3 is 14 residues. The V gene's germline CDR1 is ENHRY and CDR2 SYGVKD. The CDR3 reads CAIREVGADTEAFF. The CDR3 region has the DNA TGTGCCATCAGAGAGGTAGGGGCTGACACTGAAGCTTTCTTT.

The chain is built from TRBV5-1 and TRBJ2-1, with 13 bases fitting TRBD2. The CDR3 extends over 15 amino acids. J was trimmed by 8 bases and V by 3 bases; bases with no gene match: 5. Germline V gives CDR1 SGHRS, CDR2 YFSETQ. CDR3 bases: TGCGCCAGCAGCTACACTAGCGGGGGGGCATATGAGCAGTTCTTC. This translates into CASSYTSGGAYEQFF. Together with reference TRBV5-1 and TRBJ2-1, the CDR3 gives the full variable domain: KAGVTQTPRYLIKTRGQQVTLSCSPISGHRSVSWYQQTPGQGLQFLFEYFSETQRNKGNFPGRFSGRQFSNSRSEMNVSTLELGDSALYLCASSYTSGGAYEQFFGPGTRLTVL.

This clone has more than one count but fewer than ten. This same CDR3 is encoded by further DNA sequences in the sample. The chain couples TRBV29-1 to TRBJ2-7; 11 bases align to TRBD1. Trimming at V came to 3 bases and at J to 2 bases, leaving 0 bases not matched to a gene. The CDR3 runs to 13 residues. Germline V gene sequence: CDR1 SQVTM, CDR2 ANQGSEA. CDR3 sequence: CSVEGQGAYEQYF. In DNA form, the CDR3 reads TGCAGCGTTGAGGGACAGGGGGCCTACGAGCAGTACTTC.

CDR3 in DNA: TGTGCCAGCAGCTTGGCTACTGCAGGAAATAATTCACCCCTCCACTTT. Translating it yields CASSLATAGNNSPLHF. The chain joins TRBV5-5 to TRBJ1-6; D is undetermined. Trimming took off 0 bases at V and 5 bases at J, with 12 bases between the two ends. This CDR3 is built from 16 residues. Germline V lookup: CDR1 SGHKS, CDR2 YYEKEE (reference sequence). The entire variable domain, with the rest obtained from reference TRBV5-5 and TRBJ1-6, is as follows: DAGVTQSPTHLIKTRGQQVTLRCSPISGHKSVSWYQQVLGQGPQFIFQYYEKEERGRGNFPDRFSARQFPNYSSELNVNALLLGDSALYLCASSLATAGNNSPLHFGNGTRLTVT.

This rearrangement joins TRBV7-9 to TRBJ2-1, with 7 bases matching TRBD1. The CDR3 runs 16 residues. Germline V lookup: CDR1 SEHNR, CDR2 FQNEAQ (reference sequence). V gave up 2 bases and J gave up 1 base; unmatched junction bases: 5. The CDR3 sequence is CASSLPGQISYNEQFF. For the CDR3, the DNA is TGTGCCAGCAGCTTACCGGGACAGATTTCCTACAATGAGCAGTTCTTC.

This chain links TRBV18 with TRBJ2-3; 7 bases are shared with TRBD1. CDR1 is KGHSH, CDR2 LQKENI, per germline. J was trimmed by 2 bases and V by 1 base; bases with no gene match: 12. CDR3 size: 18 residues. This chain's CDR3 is CASSPLHQGVGATDTQYF. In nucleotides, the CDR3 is TGTGCCAGCTCACCACTACATCAGGGGGTAGGGGCCACAGATACGCAGTATTTT.

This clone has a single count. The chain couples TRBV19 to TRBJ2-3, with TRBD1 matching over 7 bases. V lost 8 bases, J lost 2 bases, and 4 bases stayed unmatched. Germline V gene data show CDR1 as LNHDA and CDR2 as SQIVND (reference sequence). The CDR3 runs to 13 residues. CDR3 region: CASGDRATDTQYF. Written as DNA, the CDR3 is TGTGCCAGTGGAGACAGGGCCACAGATACGCAGTATTTT.

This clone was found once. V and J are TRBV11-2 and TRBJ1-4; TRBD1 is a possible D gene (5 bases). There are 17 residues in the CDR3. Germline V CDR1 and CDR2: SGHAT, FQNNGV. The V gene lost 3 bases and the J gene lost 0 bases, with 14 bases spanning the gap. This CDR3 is CASSLGPPRATNEKLFF. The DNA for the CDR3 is TGTGCCAGCAGCTTGGGGCCGCCCAGGGCAACTAATGAAAAACTGTTTTTT.

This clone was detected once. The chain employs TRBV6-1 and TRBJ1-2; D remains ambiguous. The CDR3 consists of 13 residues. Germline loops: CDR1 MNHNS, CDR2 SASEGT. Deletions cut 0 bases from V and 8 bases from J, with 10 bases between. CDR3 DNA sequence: TGTGCCAGCAGTGAAGCCGTCCTGGGCGGCTACACCTTC. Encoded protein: CASSEAVLGGYTF.

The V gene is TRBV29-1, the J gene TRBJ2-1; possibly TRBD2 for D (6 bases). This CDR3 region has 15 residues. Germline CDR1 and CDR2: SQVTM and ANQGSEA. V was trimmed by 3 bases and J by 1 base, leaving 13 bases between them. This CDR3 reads CSVEPGGLSYNEQFF. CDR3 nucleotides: TGCAGCGTTGAGCCTGGAGGGTTATCCTACAATGAGCAGTTCTTC.

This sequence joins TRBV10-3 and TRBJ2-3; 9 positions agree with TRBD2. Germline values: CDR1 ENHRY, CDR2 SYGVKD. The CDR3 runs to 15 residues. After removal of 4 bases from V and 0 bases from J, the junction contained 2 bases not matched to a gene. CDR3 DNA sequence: TGTGCCATCAGTGCGACTAGCGGAAGCACAGATACGCAGTATTTT. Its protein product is CAISATSGSTDTQYF.

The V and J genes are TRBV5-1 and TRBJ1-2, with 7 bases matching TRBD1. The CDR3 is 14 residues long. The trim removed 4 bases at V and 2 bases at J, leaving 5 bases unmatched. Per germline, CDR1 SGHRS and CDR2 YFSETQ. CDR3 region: CASSLGTANYGYTF. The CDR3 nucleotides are TGCGCCAGCAGCCTCGGGACAGCCAACTATGGCTACACCTTC.

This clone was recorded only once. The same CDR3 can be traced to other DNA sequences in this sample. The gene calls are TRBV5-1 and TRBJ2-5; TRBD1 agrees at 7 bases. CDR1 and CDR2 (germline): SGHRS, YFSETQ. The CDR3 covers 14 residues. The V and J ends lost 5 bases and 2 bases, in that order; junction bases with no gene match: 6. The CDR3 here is CASSSGQFQETQYF. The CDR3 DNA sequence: TGCGCCAGCAGTTCGGGACAGTTTCAAGAGACCCAGTACTTC. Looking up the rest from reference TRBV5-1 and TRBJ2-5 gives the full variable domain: KAGVTQTPRYLIKTRGQQVTLSCSPISGHRSVSWYQQTPGQGLQFLFEYFSETQRNKGNFPGRFSGRQFSNSRSEMNVSTLELGDSALYLCASSSGQFQETQYFGPGTRLLVL.

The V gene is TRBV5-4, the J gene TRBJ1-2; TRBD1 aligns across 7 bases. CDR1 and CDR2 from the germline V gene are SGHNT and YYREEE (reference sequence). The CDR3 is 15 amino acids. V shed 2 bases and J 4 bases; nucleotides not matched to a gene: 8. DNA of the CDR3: TGTGCCAGCAGCTTACAGGGGCCGGGGCTCTATGGCTACACCTTC. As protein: CASSLQGPGLYGYTF.

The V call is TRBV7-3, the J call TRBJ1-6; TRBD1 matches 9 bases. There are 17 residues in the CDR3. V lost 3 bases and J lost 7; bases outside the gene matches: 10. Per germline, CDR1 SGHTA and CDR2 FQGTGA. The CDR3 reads CASSLGPGQGYNSPLHF. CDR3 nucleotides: TGTGCCAGCAGCTTGGGCCCGGGACAGGGTTACAATTCACCCCTCCACTTT.

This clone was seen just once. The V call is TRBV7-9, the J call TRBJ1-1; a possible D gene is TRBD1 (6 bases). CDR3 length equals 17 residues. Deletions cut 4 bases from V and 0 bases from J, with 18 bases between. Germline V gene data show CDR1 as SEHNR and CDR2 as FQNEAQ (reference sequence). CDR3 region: CASSYQPGTLMNTEAFF. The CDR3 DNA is TGTGCCAGCAGCTACCAGCCCGGGACACTTATGAACACTGAAGCTTTCTTT.

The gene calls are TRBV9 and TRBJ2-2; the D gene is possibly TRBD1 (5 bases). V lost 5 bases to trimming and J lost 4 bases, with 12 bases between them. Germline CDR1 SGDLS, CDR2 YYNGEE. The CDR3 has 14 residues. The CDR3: CASRDGQTTGELFF. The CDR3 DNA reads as TGTGCCAGCAGGGACGGACAAACCACCGGGGAGCTGTTTTTT.

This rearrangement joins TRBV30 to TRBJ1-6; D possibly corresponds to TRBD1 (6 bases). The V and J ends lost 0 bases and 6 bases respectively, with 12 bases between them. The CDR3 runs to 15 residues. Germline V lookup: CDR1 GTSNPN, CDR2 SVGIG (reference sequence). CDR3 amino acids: CAWSVWGGPNSPLHF. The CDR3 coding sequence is TGTGCCTGGAGTGTCTGGGGGGGGCCTAATTCACCCCTCCACTTT.

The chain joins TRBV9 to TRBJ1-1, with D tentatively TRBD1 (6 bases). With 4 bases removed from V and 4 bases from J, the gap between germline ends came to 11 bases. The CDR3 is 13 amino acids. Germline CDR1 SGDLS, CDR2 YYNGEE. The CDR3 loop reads CASSRTGFTEAFF. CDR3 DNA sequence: TGTGCCAGCAGCAGAACAGGGTTCACTGAAGCTTTCTTT.

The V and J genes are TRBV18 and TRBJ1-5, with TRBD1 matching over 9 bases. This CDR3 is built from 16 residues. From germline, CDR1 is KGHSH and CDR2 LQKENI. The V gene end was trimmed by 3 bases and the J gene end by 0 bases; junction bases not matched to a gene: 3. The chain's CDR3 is CASSPGQGLSNQPQHF. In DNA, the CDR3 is TGTGCCAGCTCACCGGGACAGGGCCTTAGCAATCAGCCCCAGCATTTT.

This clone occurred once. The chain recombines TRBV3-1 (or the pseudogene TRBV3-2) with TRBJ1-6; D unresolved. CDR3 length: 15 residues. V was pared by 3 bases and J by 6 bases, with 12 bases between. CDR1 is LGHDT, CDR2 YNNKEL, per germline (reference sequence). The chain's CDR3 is CASSQENVGNSPLHF. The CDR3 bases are TGTGCCAGCAGCCAGGAGAACGTAGGTAATTCACCCCTCCACTTT.

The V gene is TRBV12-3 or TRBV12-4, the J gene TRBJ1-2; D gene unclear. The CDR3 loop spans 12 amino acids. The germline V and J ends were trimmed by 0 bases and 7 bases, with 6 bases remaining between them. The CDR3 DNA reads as TGTGCCAGCAGTTTAGCGGGAGGTGGCTACACCTTC. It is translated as CASSLAGGGYTF.

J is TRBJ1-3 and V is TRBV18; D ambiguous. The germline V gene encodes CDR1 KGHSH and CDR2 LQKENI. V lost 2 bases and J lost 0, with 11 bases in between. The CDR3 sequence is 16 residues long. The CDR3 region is CASSPNAPLSGNTIYF. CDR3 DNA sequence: TGTGCCAGCTCACCAAATGCTCCACTCTCTGGAAACACCATATATTTT.

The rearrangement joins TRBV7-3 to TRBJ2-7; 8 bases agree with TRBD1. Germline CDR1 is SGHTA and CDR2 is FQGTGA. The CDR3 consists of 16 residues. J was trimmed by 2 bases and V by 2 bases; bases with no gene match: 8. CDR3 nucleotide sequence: TGTGCCAGCAGCTTAGACGGGACAGGTCTTACCTACGAGCAGTACTTC. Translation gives CASSLDGTGLTYEQYF. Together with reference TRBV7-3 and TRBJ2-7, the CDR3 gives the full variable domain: GAGVSQTPSNKVTEKGKYVELRCDPISGHTALYWYRQSLGQGPEFLIYFQGTGAADDSGLPNDRFFAVRPEGSVSTLKIQRTERGDSAVYLCASSLDGTGLTYEQYFGPGTRLTVT.

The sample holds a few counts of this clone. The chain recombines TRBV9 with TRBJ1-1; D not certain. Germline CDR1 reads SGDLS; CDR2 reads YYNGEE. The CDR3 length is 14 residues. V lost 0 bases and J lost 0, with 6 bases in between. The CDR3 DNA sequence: TGTGCCAGCAGCGTAGTCACGGTGAACACTGAAGCTTTCTTT. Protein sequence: CASSVVTVNTEAFF.

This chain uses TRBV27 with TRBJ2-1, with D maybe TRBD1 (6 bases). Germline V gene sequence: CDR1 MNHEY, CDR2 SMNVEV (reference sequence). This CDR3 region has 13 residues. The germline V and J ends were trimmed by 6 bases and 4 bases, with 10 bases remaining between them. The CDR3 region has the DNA TGTGCCAGCAGCCCAGGACAGTACAATGAGCAGTTCTTC. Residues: CASSPGQYNEQFF.

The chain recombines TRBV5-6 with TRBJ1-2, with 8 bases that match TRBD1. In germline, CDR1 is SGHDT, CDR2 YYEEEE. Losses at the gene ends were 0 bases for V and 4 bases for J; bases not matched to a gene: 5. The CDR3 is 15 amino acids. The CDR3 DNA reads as TGTGCCAGCAGCTTGGCCGGGACAGGAACCTATGGCTACACCTTC. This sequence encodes CASSLAGTGTYGYTF.

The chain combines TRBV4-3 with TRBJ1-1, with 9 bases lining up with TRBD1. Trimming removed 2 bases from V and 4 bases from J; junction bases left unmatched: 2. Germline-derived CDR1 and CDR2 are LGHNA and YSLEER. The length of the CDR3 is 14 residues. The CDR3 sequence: CASSQSDRGTEAFF. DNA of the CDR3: TGCGCCAGCAGCCAATCGGACAGGGGCACTGAAGCTTTCTTT.